This T cell receptor (beta chain) emerged from a study of T cells in Graves' hyperthyroidism and ophthalmopathy. Findings and limits, study-wide: Blood shared most expanded thyroid clonotypes above 0.001.

Researchers took RNA transcripts and amplified the TCR beta CDR3 regions from them. The HTBI primer set was used in a first-round RT-PCR of the TCR CDR3. Via MiXCR, TCRdb re-called the multiplex PCR reads, giving one row per CDR3 protein. The sample carries some 560,000 distinct CDR3 sequences, 14% recorded once. A lack of ophthalmopathy progression within 18 months defined stable Graves' hyperthyroidism. Based on clinical symptoms, serum thyroxine and TRAb, thyroid ultrasound and orbital computed tomography, diagnoses were reached. From germline, CDR1 is SEHNR and CDR2 FQNEAQ (reference sequence). V lost 3 bases, J lost 3 bases, and 8 bases lay in between. The CDR3 consists of 14 residues. Turning to this clonotype: What it recognizes is unknown.

J is TRBJ2-2 and V is TRBV7-9; D unclear. This receptor was identified in a woman aged 40 to 50 with Graves' hyperthyroidism. Sequenced: blood. The CDR3 loop reads CASSLAPYTGELFF. CDR3 nucleotide sequence: TGTGCCAGCAGCTTGGCACCCTACACCGGGGAGCTGTTTTTT.